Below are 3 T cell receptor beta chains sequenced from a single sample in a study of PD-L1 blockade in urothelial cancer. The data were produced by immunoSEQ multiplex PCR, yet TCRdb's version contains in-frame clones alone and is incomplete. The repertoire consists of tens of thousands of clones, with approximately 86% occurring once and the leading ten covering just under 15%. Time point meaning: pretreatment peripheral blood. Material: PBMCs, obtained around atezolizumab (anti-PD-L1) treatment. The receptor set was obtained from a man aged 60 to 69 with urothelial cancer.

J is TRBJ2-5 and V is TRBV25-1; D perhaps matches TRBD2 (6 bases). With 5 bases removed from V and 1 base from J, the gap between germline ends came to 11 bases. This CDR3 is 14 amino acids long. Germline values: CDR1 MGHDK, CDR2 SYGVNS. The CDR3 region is CASSTGGPQETQYF. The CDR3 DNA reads TGTGCCAGCAGTACCGGGGGTCCCCAAGAGACCCAGTACTTC.

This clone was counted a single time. The CDR3 sequence is CASSSSGTGGSGYTF. Written as DNA, the CDR3 is TGTGCCAGCAGCTCCAGCGGGACAGGGGGCTCGGGCTACACCTTC. The chain carries TRBV7-9 and TRBJ1-2; 12 nucleotides align to TRBD1. The V gene end was trimmed by 4 bases and the J gene end by 8 bases; junction bases not matched to a gene: 8. CDR1 and CDR2 from the germline V gene are SEHNR and FQNEAQ (reference sequence). The CDR3 consists of 15 residues. Complete variable domain (other parts from reference TRBV7-9 and TRBJ1-2): DTGVSQNPRHKITKRGQNVTFRCDPISEHNRLYWYRQTLGQGPEFLTYFQNEAQLEKSRLLSDRFSAERPKGSFSTLEIQRTEQGDSAMYLCASSSSGTGGSGYTFGSGTRLTVV.

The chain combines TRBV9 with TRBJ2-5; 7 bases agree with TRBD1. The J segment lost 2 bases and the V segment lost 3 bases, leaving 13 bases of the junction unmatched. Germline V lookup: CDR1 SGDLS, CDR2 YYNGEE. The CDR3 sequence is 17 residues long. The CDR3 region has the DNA TGTGCCAGCAGCGAGGGGGCAGGGGTGATAGGGCAAGAGACCCAGTACTTC. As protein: CASSEGAGVIGQETQYF.